What follows are 25 T cell receptor beta chains derived from one specimen sequenced in a study of shared clonotypes between healthy human individuals. Method: immunoSEQ multiplex PCR; TCRdb's copy keeps in-frame clones and lacks some. The table lists roughly 1,600,000 clones, roughly 98.5% of them singletons. The specimen was naive CD4+ T cells sorted from blood. Regarding subset: CD45RA+ positively selected. These TCRs come from a man in his thirties or forties in good health.

The J gene is TRBJ2-5, the V gene TRBV19, with D unresolved. Per the germline V gene, CDR1 is LNHDA and CDR2 is SQIVND (reference sequence). CDR3 length: 14 residues. V lost 0 bases and J lost 1, with 6 bases in between. The CDR3 DNA reads as TGTGCCAGTAGTATAGATCACATCCAAGAGACCCAGTACTTC. Translated, it gives CASSIDHIQETQYF.

Turning to this clone: Mismatch with germline at one junction end may stem from a read error. The rearrangement links TRBV2 to TRBJ2-7; TRBD2 aligns across 9 bases. Germline-derived CDR1 and CDR2 are SNHLY and FYNNEI. The CDR3 covers 12 residues. CDR3 in DNA: TGTGCCAGCAGTGAATTTAGCGGGAGCAAGTCCTTC. This translates into CASSEFSGSKSF.

This clone was seen just once. The chain links TRBV5-1 to TRBJ2-5, with D perhaps matching TRBD2 (5 bases). Trimming left V 2 bases short and J 4 bases short, with 9 bases between. Germline V gene sequence: CDR1 SGHRS, CDR2 YFSETQ. The length of the CDR3 is 13 residues. CDR3 sequence reads: CASSLVGVETQYF. For the CDR3, the DNA is TGCGCCAGCAGCTTAGTGGGAGTAGAGACCCAGTACTTC.

This chain links TRBV5-6 with TRBJ2-5, with 9 positions matching TRBD2. Germline CDR1 reads SGHDT; CDR2 reads YYEEEE. The CDR3 has 19 residues. V lost 4 bases, J lost 5 bases, and 21 bases stayed unmatched. The CDR3 loop is CASSVGASGIRSSRETQYF. The CDR3 DNA is TGTGCCAGCAGCGTGGGCGCTAGCGGGATCAGGAGTTCGAGGGAGACCCAGTACTTC.

The rearrangement links TRBV5-1 to TRBJ2-7; 14 bases are a match to TRBD2. The trim removed 3 bases at V and 2 bases at J, leaving 4 bases unmatched. Germline assignment: CDR1 SGHRS and CDR2 YFSETQ. The CDR3 totals 16 residues. The CDR3 DNA is TGCGCCAGCAGCTGGGGACTAGCGGGAGTCGCCTACGAGCAGTACTTC. It codes for CASSWGLAGVAYEQYF.

This chain connects TRBV2 to TRBJ2-6, with D hard to call. Germline loops: CDR1 SNHLY, CDR2 FYNNEI. This CDR3 contains 14 residues. V lost 7 bases, J lost 0 bases, and 7 bases lay in between. The CDR3 DNA reads TGTGCCAGCAAAGGATTCTCTGGGGCCAACGTCCTGACTTTC. Its translation is CASKGFSGANVLTF.

J is TRBJ2-7 and V is TRBV9, with a possible D match to TRBD2 (5 bases). Germline CDR1 SGDLS, CDR2 YYNGEE. V gave up 0 bases and J gave up 2 bases, with 12 bases separating them. CDR3 length equals 15 residues. The CDR3 spells CASSVEAGLAYEQYF. Written as DNA, the CDR3 is TGTGCCAGCAGCGTAGAGGCTGGACTTGCCTACGAGCAGTACTTC.

Concerning this clone itself: A junction boundary mismatches the germline segment, possibly from a read error. The chain links TRBV28 to TRBJ2-2; 9 bases align to TRBD2. Germline loops: CDR1 MDHEN, CDR2 SYDVKM. This CDR3 is 16 amino acids long. CDR3 region: CASSRPSGTKTGELFF. The DNA for the CDR3 is TGTGCCAGCAGTAGGCCTAGCGGGACGAAGACCGGGGAGCTGTTTTTT.

This chain links TRBV2 with TRBJ2-1, with 9 bases aligning to TRBD2. The CDR3 runs 15 residues. The V segment lost 8 bases and the J segment 9 bases; nucleotides outside the gene matches: 14. CDR1 is SNHLY, CDR2 FYNNEI, per germline. The CDR3 DNA sequence: TGTGCCAGCGGCCAAGACCTAGCGGGAAATGGTGAGCAGTTCTTC. Encoded protein: CASGQDLAGNGEQFF. The complete variable domain, with remaining parts taken from reference TRBV2 and TRBJ2-1, reads EPEVTQTPSHQVTQMGQEVILRCVPISNHLYFYWYRQILGQKVEFLVSFYNNEISEKSEIFDDQFSVERPDGSNFTLKIRSTKLEDSAMYFCASGQDLAGNGEQFFGPGTRLTVL.

Concerning this clone itself: A junction boundary mismatches the germline segment, possibly from a read error. The chain employs TRBV4-1 and TRBJ2-1; D gene unclear. Germline V lookup: CDR1 MGHRA, CDR2 YSYEKL. The CDR3 runs to 12 residues. For the CDR3, the DNA is TGCGCCAGCAGCGAAGACGGTCATGAGCAGTTCTTC. It yields the protein CASSEDGHEQFF.

The CDR3 loop is CASSGDPLYGYTF. The CDR3 nucleotides are TGTGCCAGCAGTGGGGACCCGCTCTATGGCTACACCTTC. The chain recombines TRBV2 with TRBJ1-2; possible D gene TRBD1, 5 bases. The V gene lost 4 bases and the J gene lost 4 bases, with 10 bases spanning the gap. CDR3 length equals 13 residues. The germline V gene encodes CDR1 SNHLY and CDR2 FYNNEI.

In the case of this clone: In the same sample, other DNA sequences code for this CDR3. The chain carries TRBV5-5 and TRBJ2-2, with D perhaps being TRBD1 or TRBD2 (5 bases each). There are 15 residues in the CDR3. V lost 4 bases and J lost 2, with 12 bases in between. Germline V gene lookup returns CDR1 SGHKS and CDR2 YYEKEE (reference sequence). The CDR3 region has the DNA TGTGCCAGCAGCCCCGGGACGTATAACACCGGGGAGCTGTTTTTT. Amino acids: CASSPGTYNTGELFF.

The genes are TRBV19 and TRBJ1-5, with D maybe TRBD1 (6 bases). Germline loops: CDR1 LNHDA, CDR2 SQIVND (reference sequence). CDR3 size: 14 residues. With 5 bases removed from V and 3 bases from J, the gap between germline ends came to 11 bases. The CDR3 region is CASSLRDTNQPQHF. DNA of the CDR3: TGTGCCAGTAGTCTTAGGGACACCAATCAGCCCCAGCATTTT.

CDR3 in DNA: TGTGCCAGCAGCTTATGGAAAGAGACCCAGTACTTC. It yields the protein CASSLWKETQYF. The chain combines TRBV5-4 with TRBJ2-5; D remains unclear. This CDR3 comprises 12 residues. Trimming shortened V by 2 bases and J by 3 bases, and 5 bases separated the two germline ends. Germline CDR1 is SGHNT and CDR2 is YYREEE (reference sequence).

With respect to this clone: At the DNA level, this CDR3 is encoded by other sequences in the same sample as well. This chain joins TRBV2 and TRBJ2-7, with 8 bases identical to TRBD2. Trimming cost V 9 bases and J 1 base; bases outside gene matches: 2. Germline lookup yields CDR1 SNHLY and CDR2 FYNNEI. The length of the CDR3 is 12 residues. The CDR3 DNA sequence: TGTGCCAGTAGCGGGACTTCCTACGAGCAGTACTTC. This codes for CASSGTSYEQYF.

The gene calls are TRBV25-1 and TRBJ1-2; D is perhaps TRBD1 (6 bases). CDR3 size: 15 residues. V lost 7 bases and J 8 bases, leaving 23 bases between the germline ends. CDR1 and CDR2 from the germline V gene are MGHDK and SYGVNS. The CDR3, as DNA: TGTGCCAGCACTCCCGGGGGCCAACGATCTGGGGGCTACACCTTC. Its protein is CASTPGGQRSGGYTF.

Regarding this clone: In the same sample, other DNA sequences code for this CDR3. The chain has TRBV7-6 and TRBJ2-3, with D perhaps TRBD2 (7 bases). The germline V gene encodes CDR1 SGHVS and CDR2 FNYEAQ. The CDR3 loop spans 16 amino acids. V was clipped by 1 base and J by 0 bases, with 11 bases between them. The CDR3 reads CASSLEGGASTDTQYF. Here the CDR3 DNA reads TGTGCCAGCAGCTTAGAAGGGGGGGCTAGCACAGATACGCAGTATTTT.

The chain employs TRBV19 and TRBJ2-5; tentatively, D is TRBD1 or TRBD2 (5 bases each). The V end was cut by 5 bases, the J end by 5 bases, with 18 bases between. CDR1 and CDR2 (germline): LNHDA, SQIVND (reference sequence). The CDR3 runs 15 residues. CDR3 region: CASSQFWGSRETQYF. Written as DNA, the CDR3 is TGTGCCAGTAGTCAATTCTGGGGGAGTCGCGAGACCCAGTACTTC.

The chain recombines TRBV19 with TRBJ2-5; 7 positions agree with TRBD1. The V and J ends lost 9 bases and 4 bases, in that order; junction bases with no gene match: 8. The germline V gene encodes CDR1 LNHDA and CDR2 SQIVND (reference sequence). The CDR3 length is 13 residues. Written as DNA, the CDR3 is TGTGCCAGCGCGGACAGGTTGACAGAGACCCAGTACTTC. Its protein is CASADRLTETQYF.

The J gene is TRBJ2-5, the V gene TRBV7-9; D gene uncertain. Trimming removed 6 bases from V and 2 bases from J, with 10 bases in between. The CDR3 spans 13 residues. Per germline, CDR1 SEHNR and CDR2 FQNEAQ (reference sequence). The CDR3 sequence: CASRLRVQETQYF. The DNA for the CDR3 is TGTGCCAGCAGGCTCCGAGTTCAAGAGACCCAGTACTTC.

The chain links TRBV6-1 to TRBJ2-7; 7 positions agree with TRBD2. J lost 3 bases, V lost 1 base, and 15 bases had no gene match. The CDR3 has 18 amino acids. Germline CDR1 and CDR2: MNHNS and SASEGT. Here the CDR3 DNA reads TGTGCCAGCAGTGAAGGTGGTGGCGGCGGGAGTAGAGTCTACGAGCAGTACTTC. Its translation is CASSEGGGGGSRVYEQYF.

To note about this clone: At the DNA level, this CDR3 is encoded by other sequences in the same sample as well. The chain carries TRBV6-5 and TRBJ1-1; no reliable D call. CDR1 is MNHEY and CDR2 is SVGAGI in the germline V gene. The CDR3 extends over 13 amino acids. V lost 4 bases and J 1 base, leaving 7 bases between the germline ends. This chain's CDR3 is CASSWGGNTEAFF. The CDR3 DNA reads as TGTGCCAGCAGTTGGGGAGGGAACACTGAAGCTTTCTTT.

The chain employs TRBV7-3 and TRBJ2-3; D may be TRBD1 (6 bases). Trimming pared 5 bases from V and 0 bases from J, leaving 15 bases between. The CDR3 runs 16 residues. Germline values: CDR1 SGHTA, CDR2 FQGTGA. The CDR3 DNA is TGTGCCAGCAGCCATGCAGGGGATCTTAGCACAGATACGCAGTATTTT. The encoded protein is CASSHAGDLSTDTQYF.

V and J are TRBV6-5 and TRBJ2-7; possibly TRBD2 for D (6 bases). Germline CDR1 is MNHEY and CDR2 is SVGAGI. Trimming took 2 bases from V and 6 from J, leaving 17 bases between them. The CDR3 runs to 15 residues. The CDR3 sequence: CASSYGGSPIVEQYF. The CDR3 coding sequence is TGTGCCAGCAGTTACGGGGGGTCCCCCATTGTCGAGCAGTACTTC.

V gene TRBV5-1 combines with J gene TRBJ2-7; no firm D call. Germline V lookup: CDR1 SGHRS, CDR2 YFSETQ. CDR3 length: 13 residues. Trimming removed 4 bases from V and 3 bases from J, with 11 bases in between. CDR3 nucleotide sequence: TGCGCCAGCAGCACTGACACGAACTACGAGCAGTACTTC. It translates to CASSTDTNYEQYF.